Following are 10 T cell receptor beta chains from one sample sequenced in a study of blood T cell repertoires in COVID-19. Repertoires were generated with immunoSEQ multiplex PCR, while TCRdb's copy carries only in-frame clones and drops some. The sample carries some 190,000 clones, roughly 87% recorded once. The sample was peripheral blood. The receptors come from an older woman with COVID-19, enrolled during active disease.

The genes are TRBV4-3 and TRBJ1-1; maybe TRBD1 (6 bases). In germline, CDR1 is LGHNA, CDR2 YSLEER. Trimming took off 0 bases at V and 5 bases at J, with 7 bases between the two ends. This CDR3 region has 13 residues. CDR3 nucleotides: TGCGCCAGCAGCCAAGATCAGGGGACTGAAGCTTTCTTT. Its translation is CASSQDQGTEAFF.

The V gene is TRBV6-5, the J gene TRBJ1-5, with D possibly matching TRBD1 (6 bases). The germline V and J ends were trimmed by 7 bases and 0 bases, with 13 bases remaining between them. Germline V gives CDR1 MNHEY, CDR2 SVGAGI. The CDR3 sequence is 15 residues long. In nucleotides, the CDR3 is TGTGCCAGCAAAGATACAGGGTTTAGCAATCAGCCCCAGCATTTT. Translated, it gives CASKDTGFSNQPQHF.

The rearrangement links TRBV19 to TRBJ2-2; 9 positions agree with TRBD1. The CDR3 loop spans 14 amino acids. Germline V gives CDR1 LNHDA, CDR2 SQIVND (reference sequence). V lost 9 bases, J lost 4 bases, and 6 bases stayed unmatched. The chain's CDR3 is CASSQGASTGELFF. The CDR3 DNA is TGTGCCAGCTCACAGGGGGCAAGCACCGGGGAGCTGTTTTTT.

This clone was detected only once. The chain has TRBV28 and TRBJ1-6; D is undetermined. The length of the CDR3 is 13 residues. With 8 bases removed from V and 7 bases from J, the gap between germline ends came to 12 bases. From germline, CDR1 is MDHEN and CDR2 SYDVKM. The DNA for the CDR3 is TGTGCCAGCTACGGACTGAGAAATTCACCCCTCCACTTT. Amino acids: CASYGLRNSPLHF.

The chain links TRBV11-2 to TRBJ2-7, with 9 bases matching TRBD2. V shed 2 bases, J shed 0 bases, and the junction held 2 bases outside the gene matches. Per germline, CDR1 SGHAT and CDR2 FQNNGV. The CDR3 spans 15 residues. Written as DNA, the CDR3 is TGTGCCAGCAGCTTAAGCGGGGGGAGCTCCTACGAGCAGTACGTC. Its protein is CASSLSGGSSYEQYV.

The rearrangement links TRBV6-5 to TRBJ2-7; D possibly corresponds to TRBD1 (5 bases). The CDR3 spans 16 residues. Trimming removed 2 bases from V and 2 bases from J, with 16 bases in between. The V gene's germline CDR1 is MNHEY and CDR2 SVGAGI. For the CDR3, the DNA is TGTGCCAGCAGTTACGGGGCCGCAGCGCCGGCCTACGAGCAGTACGTC. Its protein product is CASSYGAAAPAYEQYV.

This chain links TRBV9 with TRBJ2-2; maybe TRBD2 (5 bases). The germline V gene encodes CDR1 SGDLS and CDR2 YYNGEE. Between the trimmed V and J ends, which lost 0 bases and 2 bases, there was a span of 8 bases. The length of the CDR3 is 15 residues. The CDR3 region is CASSVGELNTGELFF. In DNA, the CDR3 is TGTGCCAGCAGCGTAGGGGAGCTAAACACCGGGGAGCTGTTTTTT.

V gene TRBV6-1 combines with J gene TRBJ1-5, with unresolved D. Germline V lookup: CDR1 MNHNS, CDR2 SASEGT. V dropped 1 base and J dropped 5 bases, with 3 bases sitting between them. The CDR3 loop spans 12 amino acids. In DNA form, the CDR3 reads TGTGCCAGCAGTGAAGGCGATCAGCCCCAGCATTTT. It translates to CASSEGDQPQHF.

CDR3 coding DNA: TGCGCCAGCAGCCCGGGACAGCAGACTGGAAACACCATATATTTT. It specifies CASSPGQQTGNTIYF. The gene calls are TRBV5-1 and TRBJ1-3, with 7 nucleotides matching TRBD1. The CDR3 totals 15 residues. The V and J ends lost 4 bases and 2 bases, in that order; junction bases with no gene match: 6. Germline CDR1 reads SGHRS; CDR2 reads YFSETQ.

V gene TRBV9 combines with J gene TRBJ2-2; 8 bases align to TRBD2. CDR1 and CDR2 (germline): SGDLS, YYNGEE. V shed 3 bases, J shed 5 bases, and the junction held 3 bases outside the gene matches. The CDR3 loop spans 14 amino acids. CDR3 nucleotide sequence: TGTGCCAGCAGCGGACTAGCGCAGACCGGGGAGCTGTTTTTT. Its protein is CASSGLAQTGELFF.